A selection of T cell receptor beta chains follows, all from one sample in a study of breast tumors, draining lymph nodes, adjacent tissues. TCRdb re-derived calls from the multiplex PCR reads in MiXCR, one entry per CDR3 protein. Here the sample spans 250,000 or so distinct CDR3 sequences, over 25% being singletons. The sequenced material came from axillary lymph node tissue. Source of these receptors: a female donor with breast cancer. Some clones in this sample may be carry-over from other donors' samples. Each CDR3 is given with its conserved first and last residue. The D gene is left open where the match is weak. Where a row states a size, it is once, few, many or the class of an expanded clone; other rows omit it.

cdr3_length	clone_size	v_call	d_call	j_call	cdr3_aa	cdr3_nt
13	.	TRBV29-1	.	TRBJ1-4	CSVAWGTNEKLFF	TGCAGCGTTGCATGGGGGACTAATGAAAAACTGTTTTTT
14	.	TRBV4-3	.	TRBJ2-4	CASSRRGGKNVQYF	TGCGCCAGCAGTAGAAGGGGGGGCAAAAACGTTCAGTACTTC
14	many	TRBV13	TRBD1	TRBJ2-5	CASSPGTGAETQYF	TGTGCCAGCAGCCCCGGGACAGGGGCAGAGACCCAGTACTTC
15	many	TRBV6-6	.	TRBJ1-5	CASSRGRARNQPQHF	TGTGCCAGCAGTCGCGGAAGGGCGCGGAATCAGCCCCAGCATTTT
16	many	TRBV10-2	TRBD1	TRBJ1-4	CASSGGRGQGGEKLFF	TGCGCCAGCAGTGGAGGGAGGGGACAGGGAGGGGAAAAACTGTTTTTT
12	many	TRBV2	.	TRBJ2-7	CASMKTGYEQYF	TGTGCCAGCATGAAGACAGGCTACGAGCAGTACTTC
13	many	TRBV5-6	.	TRBJ2-1	CASSLGTFNEQFF	TGTGCCAGCAGCTTGGGTACCTTCAATGAGCAGTTCTTC
14	few	TRBV30	TRBD2	TRBJ2-1	CAWSAAGLYNEQFF	TGTGCCTGGAGTGCAGCGGGGTTATACAATGAGCAGTTCTTC
12	.	TRBV10-2	.	TRBJ2-7	CASSYLGREQYF	TGTGCCAGCAGTTACTTAGGACGCGAGCAGTACTTC
15	.	TRBV20-1	.	TRBJ1-6	CSAKSAGQTNSPLHF	TGCAGTGCTAAGTCAGCGGGGCAGACTAATTCACCCCTCCACTTT
12	.	TRBV3-1	.	TRBJ1-3	CASSRNGNTIYF	TGTGCCAGCAGCCGAAATGGAAACACCATATATTTT
15	many	TRBV5-4	TRBD2	TRBJ2-7	CASSRSSGRLSEQYF	TGTGCCAGCAGCAGGTCTAGCGGGAGATTGAGCGAGCAGTACTTC
14	many	TRBV29-1	TRBD2	TRBJ2-3	CSVESSGRADTQYF	TGCAGCGTTGAATCTAGCGGGAGAGCGGATACGCAGTATTTT
13	.	TRBV20-1	.	TRBJ2-7	CSAGGGGSYEQYF	TGCAGTGCTGGGGGGGGCGGGTCCTACGAGCAGTACTTC
13	many	TRBV19	.	TRBJ2-7	CASSFGRRYEQYF	TGTGCCAGTAGTTTTGGTAGAAGGTACGAGCAGTACTTC
14	.	TRBV7-2	.	TRBJ2-1	CASSLAGGANEQFF	TGTGCCAGCAGCTTAGCGGGAGGTGCAAATGAGCAGTTCTTC
10	once	TRBV27	.	TRBJ2-3	CASSLSRQYF	TGTGCCAGCAGTTTATCGCGTCAGTATTTT
14	.	TRBV9	.	TRBJ2-3	CASSVLASYNEQYF	TGTGCCAGCAGCGTGCTAGCGAGCTACAATGAGCAGTATTTT
16	many	TRBV19	TRBD2	TRBJ2-1	CASGLAGMSSYNEQFF	TGTGCCAGCGGACTAGCGGGGATGAGCTCCTACAATGAGCAGTTCTTC
18	few	TRBV4-2	TRBD1	TRBJ1-6	CASSQDIQGETYNSPLHF	TGTGCCAGCAGCCAAGATATACAGGGGGAGACCTATAATTCACCCCTCCACTTT
14	many	TRBV6-4	.	TRBJ2-3	CASRPGPPHDTQYF	TGTGCCAGCAGACCGGGACCTCCACACGATACGCAGTATTTT
13	few	TRBV12-3/TRBV12-4	.	TRBJ1-4	CASSLGSNEKLLF	TGTGCCAGCAGTTTAGGGTCAAATGAAAAACTGCTTTTT
13	many	TRBV2	.	TRBJ2-3	CASSRDVTDTQYF	TGTGCCAGCAGCAGGGACGTCACAGATACGCAGTATTTT
15	many	TRBV7-2	TRBD2	TRBJ2-7	CASSLAGAGGQVQYF	TGTGCCAGCAGCTTAGCGGGGGCGGGAGGCCAGGTGCAGTACTTC
13	.	TRBV27	.	TRBJ2-1	CASTAGPYNEQFF	TGTGCCAGCACGGCGGGACCTTACAATGAGCAGTTCTTC
10	.	TRBV30	.	TRBJ1-1	CAWSAVEAFF	TGTGCCTGGAGTGCAGTAGAAGCTTTCTTT
16	many	TRBV12-3/TRBV12-4	TRBD2	TRBJ2-3	CASSLAGLAGTDTQYF	TGTGCCAGCAGTTTAGCTGGGTTAGCGGGAACAGATACGCAGTATTTT
15	many	TRBV11-2	.	TRBJ2-5	CASSSPDRHVGTQYF	TGTGCCAGCAGCTCCCCCGACCGACATGTCGGGACCCAGTACTTC
13	.	TRBV29-1	.	TRBJ1-2	CSVEDSFVYGYTF	TGCAGCGTTGAAGACAGTTTCGTCTATGGCTACACCTTC
17	many	TRBV5-1	TRBD2	TRBJ2-2	CASSPGLAGGLGGELFF	TGTGCCAGCAGCCCCGGACTAGCGGGAGGACTCGGCGGGGAGCTGTTTTTT
13	many	TRBV7-2	.	TRBJ2-2	CASRGVGTGELFF	TGTGCCAGCAGGGGAGTGGGCACCGGGGAGCTGTTTTTT
18	many	TRBV2	TRBD1	TRBJ1-5	CASSYPGTGEDPNQPQHF	TGTGCCAGCAGTTACCCCGGGACAGGCGAGGACCCTAATCAGCCCCAGCATTTT
13	.	TRBV5-4	TRBD2	TRBJ2-1	CAGGLAGANEQFF	TGTGCCGGGGGACTAGCGGGAGCCAATGAGCAGTTCTTC
15	.	TRBV11-3	TRBD1	TRBJ1-4	CASSPGGPDNEKLFF	TGTGCCAGCAGCCCAGGGGGCCCAGATAATGAAAAACTGTTTTTT
13	.	TRBV27	.	TRBJ2-7	CASSFEGGYEQYF	TGTGCCAGCAGTTTTGAGGGAGGCTACGAGCAGTACTTC
15	.	TRBV7-2	TRBD1	TRBJ1-5	CASSLRQGSEQPQHF	TGTGCCAGCAGCCTAAGACAGGGTAGCGAGCAGCCCCAGCATTTT
15	few	TRBV28	.	TRBJ1-5	CASSSFGGRNQPQHF	TGTGCCAGCAGCAGCTTCGGGGGGCGTAATCAGCCCCAGCATTTT
16	.	TRBV11-3	TRBD2	TRBJ2-1	CASSLVGTTGINEQFF	TGTGCCAGCTCCTTAGTCGGGACTACCGGGATCAATGAGCAGTTCTTC
11	many	TRBV12-3/TRBV12-4	.	TRBJ1-2	CASSLAGGYTF	TGTGCCAGCAGTTTAGCTGGTGGCTACACCTTC
13	many	TRBV30	.	TRBJ2-3	CAWRIGGTDTQYF	TGTGCCTGGAGAATCGGGGGCACAGATACGCAGTATTTT
15	many	TRBV20-1	TRBD2	TRBJ2-1	CSARDLREDYNEQFF	TGCAGTGCTAGAGATCTGCGGGAGGACTACAATGAGCAGTTCTTC
14	.	TRBV9	.	TRBJ1-2	CASSSLDSLYGYTF	TGTGCCAGCAGCTCCCTGGACAGTCTCTATGGCTACACCTTC
13	few	TRBV3-1	.	TRBJ2-1	CASSQDHNNEQFF	TGTGCCAGCAGCCAAGATCACAACAATGAGCAGTTCTTC
18	.	TRBV12-3/TRBV12-4	TRBD1	TRBJ1-6	CASNDRRRGPHRDSPLHF	TGTGCCAGCAATGACCGGAGGAGGGGGCCCCACCGTGATTCACCTCTCCACTTT
13	few	TRBV28	.	TRBJ1-5	CASSPGRVGAQHF	TGTGCCAGCAGCCCGGGGAGGGTGGGGGCCCAGCATTTT
16	.	TRBV5-1	.	TRBJ1-4	CASSFLSGGGGEKPSF	TGCGCCAGCAGCTTCCTTTCCGGCGGGGGTGGAGAAAAACCGTCTTTT
16	many	TRBV7-6	TRBD2	TRBJ2-2	CASYPSGRVDTGELFF	TGTGCCAGCTATCCTAGCGGGAGGGTAGACACCGGGGAGCTGTTTTTT
15	many	TRBV19	TRBD1	TRBJ1-2	CASTPGTGVHYGYTF	TGTGCCAGTACCCCCGGGACAGGGGTCCACTATGGCTACACCTTC
18	few	TRBV3-1	TRBD2	TRBJ2-7	CASSIERMGLAGSHEQYF	TGTGCCAGCAGCATAGAACGTATGGGACTAGCGGGTTCCCACGAGCAGTACTTC